This passage covers 27 T cell receptor beta chains from one sample sequenced in a study of cytomegalovirus exposure and HLA in healthy donors. Primers: 60 Vbeta forward and 13 Jbeta reverse. The protocol was immunoSEQ multiplex PCR, while the TCRdb copy is restricted to in-frame clones and leaves out a portion. The table records about 110,000 clones, just over 70% of them present only once. The sequencing input was PBMCs. Receptors originate from a boy aged 10-17 years in good health and CMV-seronegative.

The chain has TRBV5-1 and TRBJ2-1; 11 nucleotides line up with TRBD2. V shed 3 bases, J shed 6 bases, and the junction held 2 bases outside the gene matches. Per germline, CDR1 SGHRS and CDR2 YFSETQ. The CDR3 extends over 14 amino acids. Here the CDR3 reads CASSYGTSGNEQFF. The CDR3 DNA reads TGCGCCAGCAGCTATGGGACTAGCGGCAATGAGCAGTTCTTC.

The rearrangement joins TRBV10-3 to TRBJ2-2; 12 positions match TRBD1. CDR3 length: 14 amino acids. Germline assignment: CDR1 ENHRY and CDR2 SYGVKD. V lost 6 bases and J lost 5; bases outside the gene matches: 1. Here the CDR3 reads CAIRGQGATGELFF. CDR3 nucleotide sequence: TGTGCCATCAGGGGACAGGGGGCAACCGGGGAGCTGTTTTTT.

A word on this clone: Germline is not matched at one junction end, which may reflect a read error. The chain uses TRBV30 and TRBJ2-6; TRBD1 might be the D (5 bases). Germline values: CDR1 GTSNPN, CDR2 SVGIG (reference sequence). The CDR3 loop spans 14 amino acids. The CDR3 DNA follows: TGTGCCTGGAGTGTACTCTCTGGGGCCAACGCCCTGACTTTC. This codes for CAWSVLSGANALTF.

A few counts support this clone. This rearrangement joins TRBV11-1 to TRBJ2-3; a weak D match, TRBD1 (5 bases). Germline lookup yields CDR1 SGHAT and CDR2 FQDESV (reference sequence). This CDR3 is built from 18 residues. V was cut by 5 bases and J by 0 bases, with 21 bases left in between. CDR3 bases: TGTGCCAGCAGCCGACATATCCAGGGTCCCCCTAGCACAGATACGCAGTATTTT. This sequence encodes CASSRHIQGPPSTDTQYF.

The rearrangement joins TRBV5-4 to TRBJ2-1; 10 nucleotides agree with TRBD2. The germline V gene encodes CDR1 SGHNT and CDR2 YYREEE (reference sequence). V trimming: 7 bases; J trimming: 7 bases; junction bases outside the gene matches: 8. The CDR3 consists of 14 residues. The CDR3 DNA is TGTGCCAGCGTGGAGCGGGGGGGTTATAATGAGCAGTTCTTC. The encoded protein is CASVERGGYNEQFF.

This chain uses TRBV27 with TRBJ1-1; 7 positions match TRBD1. V lost 8 bases, J lost 2 bases, and 2 bases stayed unmatched. Germline lookup yields CDR1 MNHEY and CDR2 SMNVEV (reference sequence). The CDR3 is made up of 12 amino acids. In DNA form, the CDR3 reads TGTGCCAGCTGGACAGGAAACACTGAAGCTTTCTTT. Its translation is CASWTGNTEAFF.

This chain connects TRBV5-4 to TRBJ1-4; 10 bases map to TRBD1. J gave up 5 bases and V 0 bases, and 4 bases lay outside the gene matches. The CDR3 extends over 16 amino acids. Looked up from germline, CDR1 is SGHNT and CDR2 is YYREEE (reference sequence). The CDR3: CASSLGPGQGNEKLFF. CDR3 nucleotides: TGTGCCAGCAGCTTGGGACCGGGACAGGGGAATGAAAAACTGTTTTTT.

V is TRBV5-4 and J is TRBJ2-7; D is unresolved. The CDR3 extends over 15 amino acids. Trimming removed 4 bases at V and 0 bases at J, with 14 bases between. CDR1 and CDR2 from the germline V gene are SGHNT and YYREEE (reference sequence). CDR3 loop: CASSTHYRSSYEQYF. The CDR3 DNA sequence: TGTGCCAGCAGCACCCACTACCGTAGCTCCTACGAGCAGTACTTC.

This clone was seen a handful of times. The V call is TRBV2, the J call TRBJ1-1; D gene ambiguous. With 6 bases removed from V and 3 bases from J, the gap between germline ends came to 20 bases. CDR1 and CDR2 (germline): SNHLY, FYNNEI. There are 16 residues in the CDR3. This CDR3 reads CASSAEEVVEDTEAFF. In DNA, the CDR3 is TGTGCCAGCAGCGCCGAAGAGGTGGTTGAGGACACTGAAGCTTTCTTT.

The chain couples TRBV9 to TRBJ2-3; 8 bases agree with TRBD2. The CDR3 is 16 amino acids. The ends lost 5 bases at V and 0 bases at J; junction bases unmatched: 8. Looked up from germline, CDR1 is SGDLS and CDR2 is YYNGEE. The CDR3: CASSSGVYTSTDTQYF. Here the CDR3 DNA reads TGTGCCAGCAGTAGCGGGGTTTATACTAGCACAGATACGCAGTATTTT. The whole variable domain, remainder taken from reference TRBV9 and TRBJ2-3, is DSGVTQTPKHLITATGQRVTLRCSPRSGDLSVYWYQQSLDQGLQFLIQYYNGEERAKGNILERFSAQQFPDLHSELNLSSLELGDSALYFCASSSGVYTSTDTQYFGPGTRLTVL.

J is TRBJ1-1 and V is TRBV5-1; D is ambiguous. V dropped 0 bases and J dropped 1 base, with 7 bases sitting between them. The CDR3 is 14 residues long. The germline CDR1 and CDR2 sequences are SGHRS and YFSETQ. For the CDR3, the DNA is TGCGCCAGCAGCTTGGGTCCCGGGAACACTGAAGCTTTCTTT. Translated: CASSLGPGNTEAFF.

In its sample, this clone was seen once. V is TRBV11-2 and J is TRBJ2-1, with 13 positions matching TRBD2. The V gene's germline CDR1 is SGHAT and CDR2 FQNNGV. Losses at the gene ends were 5 bases for V and 8 bases for J; bases not matched to a gene: 6. The length of the CDR3 is 15 residues. The CDR3 nucleotides read TGTGCCAGCAGCCGGACTAGCGGGAGTAAGTATGAGCAGTTCTTC. Amino acids: CASSRTSGSKYEQFF.

This clone was seen a handful of times. The gene calls are TRBV10-3 and TRBJ1-5; no definite D call. The length of the CDR3 is 13 residues. CDR1 and CDR2 from the germline V gene are ENHRY and SYGVKD. Trimming removed 3 bases at V and 7 bases at J, with 10 bases between. The chain's CDR3 is CAISDLGGQPQHF. CDR3 coding DNA: TGTGCCATCAGTGATTTAGGCGGACAGCCCCAGCATTTT.

This sequence joins TRBV19 and TRBJ2-6, with 8 bases matching TRBD1. V was clipped by 7 bases and J by 3 bases; unmatched bases: 5. The germline gives CDR1 LNHDA, CDR2 SQIVND (reference sequence). The CDR3 runs 15 residues. The CDR3 DNA sequence: TGTGCCAGTACCCCCGACAGGGGTGGGGCCAACGTCCTGACTTTC. Its translation is CASTPDRGGANVLTF.

V gene TRBV2 combines with J gene TRBJ2-3; 7 bases map to TRBD1. The CDR3 length is 15 residues. The germline gives CDR1 SNHLY, CDR2 FYNNEI. J lost 2 bases, V lost 7 bases, and 9 bases had no gene match. As DNA, the CDR3 is TGTGCCAGCAAAGGGCAGGGGGATTACACAGATACGCAGTATTTT. It specifies CASKGQGDYTDTQYF.

V gene TRBV28 combines with J gene TRBJ1-4; tentative D call: TRBD1 (6 bases). V was shortened by 1 base and J by 8 bases, with 11 bases between the two germline ends. CDR1 MDHEN and CDR2 SYDVKM come from the germline V gene. The CDR3 is 14 residues long. CDR3 sequence reads: CASSLFRDREKLFF. Here the CDR3 DNA reads TGTGCCAGCAGTTTATTTCGAGACAGGGAAAAACTGTTTTTT.

This clone was observed a few times. J is TRBJ2-3 and V is TRBV28; 10 bases agree with TRBD2. With 6 bases clipped from V and 6 bases from J, the junction kept 9 bases outside the gene matches. Per the germline V gene, CDR1 is MDHEN and CDR2 is SYDVKM. This CDR3 region has 15 residues. CDR3 in amino acids: CASRPPSGSGDTQYF. In nucleotides, the CDR3 is TGTGCCAGCAGGCCGCCTAGCGGGAGCGGTGATACGCAGTATTTT.

This clone was seen only a few times. The rearrangement joins TRBV30 to TRBJ1-5; TRBD1 matches 8 bases. The CDR3 loop spans 15 amino acids. Trimming at V came to 1 base and at J to 4 bases, leaving 6 bases not matched to a gene. Per the germline V gene, CDR1 is GTSNPN and CDR2 is SVGIG (reference sequence). CDR3 nucleotide sequence: TGTGCCTGGAGTGGGGACAGGATGGTAAATCAGCCCCAGCATTTT. Translated: CAWSGDRMVNQPQHF.

J is TRBJ2-2 and V is TRBV7-9; D ambiguous. V was clipped by 3 bases and J by 2 bases, with 7 bases between them. This CDR3 region has 14 residues. CDR1 is SEHNR and CDR2 is FQNEAQ in the germline V gene (reference sequence). CDR3 DNA: TGTGCCAGCAGCTTCGTCCTCAACACCGGGGAGCTGTTTTTT. Protein: CASSFVLNTGELFF.

DNA of the CDR3: TGTGCCAGCAGCTTGACAACAGATTATAGCAATCAGCCCCAGCATTTT. Protein: CASSLTTDYSNQPQHF. The chain couples TRBV5-8 to TRBJ1-5; D remains ambiguous. Per the germline V gene, CDR1 is SGHTS and CDR2 is YDEGEE. The CDR3 length is 16 residues. Trimming left V 1 base short and J 0 bases short, with 11 bases between.

The V gene is TRBV7-2, the J gene TRBJ1-2; 12 nucleotides match TRBD1. The junction had 6 bases not matched to a gene; V was cut back by 5 bases and J by 8 bases. Looked up from germline, CDR1 is SGHTA and CDR2 is FQGNSA. The CDR3 consists of 14 residues. The CDR3 nucleotides read TGTGCCAGCAGCCTAACCGGGACAGGGGGCGGCTACACCTTC. Its translation is CASSLTGTGGGYTF.

This clone has a single count. The rearrangement joins TRBV30 to TRBJ2-1; D uncertain. Germline V gene sequence: CDR1 GTSNPN, CDR2 SVGIG (reference sequence). CDR3 length: 11 residues. Deletions cut 4 bases from V and 7 bases from J, with 8 bases between. This chain's CDR3 is CAWTIRNEQFF. In nucleotides, the CDR3 is TGTGCCTGGACGATACGGAATGAGCAGTTCTTC.

This clone was seen once. V usage is TRBV5-6 and J usage is TRBJ2-1; 10 nucleotides align to TRBD1. Germline CDR1 and CDR2: SGHDT and YYEEEE. The CDR3 totals 15 residues. J was trimmed by 4 bases and V by 2 bases; bases with no gene match: 3. The CDR3 region is CASSFRDRGYNEQFF. The CDR3 DNA reads as TGTGCCAGCAGCTTTAGGGACAGGGGTTACAATGAGCAGTTCTTC.

This sequence joins TRBV27 and TRBJ1-5; TRBD1 matches at 8 bases. Germline loops: CDR1 MNHEY, CDR2 SMNVEV (reference sequence). V trimming: 1 base; J trimming: 7 bases; junction bases outside the gene matches: 12. The CDR3 is 17 amino acids. CDR3 nucleotides: TGTGCCAGCAGTTTATGGGCAGGGACAGGAGTGGACCAGCCCCAGCATTTT. Its translation: CASSLWAGTGVDQPQHF.

The J gene is TRBJ1-1, the V gene TRBV14; the D gene is possibly TRBD1 (6 bases). The CDR3 extends over 14 amino acids. V lost 5 bases, J lost 3 bases, and 13 bases lay in between. CDR1 SGHDN and CDR2 FVKESK come from the germline V gene. CDR3 residues: CASSVQGGYTEAFF. The CDR3 DNA follows: TGTGCCAGCAGCGTACAGGGTGGGTACACTGAAGCTTTCTTT.

This clone was picked up a small number of times. The chain uses TRBV30 and TRBJ2-7; TRBD2 aligns across 7 bases. V dropped 5 bases and J dropped 0; count of bases not matched to a gene: 13. Germline V gene data show CDR1 as GTSNPN and CDR2 as SVGIG (reference sequence). The CDR3 length is 16 residues. The CDR3 region is CAWPIPSGLSSYEQYF. In nucleotides, the CDR3 is TGTGCCTGGCCTATTCCTAGCGGCTTAAGCTCCTACGAGCAGTACTTC.

This sequence joins TRBV9 and TRBJ2-3, with D possibly TRBD2 on 6 matching bases. Germline CDR1 SGDLS, CDR2 YYNGEE. V lost 6 bases and J lost 5, with 16 bases in between. The CDR3 has 14 amino acids. CDR3 residues: CASTKGGPGDTQYF. CDR3 sequence (DNA): TGTGCCAGCACTAAAGGAGGGCCCGGAGATACGCAGTATTTT.